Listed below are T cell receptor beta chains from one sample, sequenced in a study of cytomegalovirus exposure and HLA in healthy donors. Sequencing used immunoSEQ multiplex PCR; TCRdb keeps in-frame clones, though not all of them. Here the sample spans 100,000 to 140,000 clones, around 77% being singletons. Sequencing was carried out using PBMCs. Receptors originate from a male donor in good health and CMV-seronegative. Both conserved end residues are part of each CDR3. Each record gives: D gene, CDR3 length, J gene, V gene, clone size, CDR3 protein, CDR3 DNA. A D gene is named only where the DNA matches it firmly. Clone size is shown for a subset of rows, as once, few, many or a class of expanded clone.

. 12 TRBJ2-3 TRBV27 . CASSSTLTGEYF TGTGCCAGCAGTTCTACCCTCACGGGGGAGTATTTT
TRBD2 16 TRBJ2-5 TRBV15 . CATSSSRTSGQETQYF TGTGCCACCAGCAGTTCCCGGACTAGCGGGCAAGAGACCCAGTACTTC
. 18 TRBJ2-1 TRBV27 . CASSSSLMDIAVGNEQFF TGTGCCAGCAGCTCGTCCCTGATGGATATAGCGGTGGGGAATGAGCAGTTCTTC
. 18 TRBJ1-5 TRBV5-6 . CASSLAVHFSDSNQPQHF TGTGCCAGCAGCTTGGCCGTACATTTTTCAGATAGCAATCAGCCCCAGCATTTT
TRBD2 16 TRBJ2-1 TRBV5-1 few CASSLTSGAIYNEQFF TGCGCCAGCAGCTTGACTAGCGGAGCCATTTACAATGAGCAGTTCTTC
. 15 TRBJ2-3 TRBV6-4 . CASSVQAGSTDTQYF TGTGCCAGCAGTGTTCAGGCTGGCAGCACAGATACGCAGTATTTT
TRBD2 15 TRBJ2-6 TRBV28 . CASRWGGVGANVLTF TGTGCCAGCAGGTGGGGAGGGGTTGGGGCCAACGTCCTGACTTTC
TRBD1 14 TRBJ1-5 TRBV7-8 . CASSPGGYNQPQHF TGTGCCAGCAGCCCAGGGGGTTACAATCAGCCCCAGCATTTT
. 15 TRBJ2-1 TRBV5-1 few CASSPSGSTYNEQFF TGCGCCAGCAGCCCGAGCGGATCCACCTACAATGAGCAGTTCTTC
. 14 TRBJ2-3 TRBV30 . CAWSVKGGTDTQYF TGTGCCTGGAGTGTAAAGGGAGGCACAGATACGCAGTATTTT
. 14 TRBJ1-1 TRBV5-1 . CASSPRGADTEAFF TGCGCCAGCAGCCCCCGGGGGGCTGACACTGAAGCTTTCTTT
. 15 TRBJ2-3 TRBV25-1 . CASSELGTSTDTQYF TGTGCCAGCAGTGAATTAGGGACATCCACAGATACGCAGTATTTT
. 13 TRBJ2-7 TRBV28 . CASSSRGSYEQYF TGTGCCAGCAGTTCGAGAGGGTCCTACGAGCAGTACTTC
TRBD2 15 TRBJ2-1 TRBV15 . CATSRTSGSYNEQFF TGTGCCACCAGCAGAACTAGCGGGAGTTACAATGAGCAGTTCTTC
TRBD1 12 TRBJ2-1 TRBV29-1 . CSVRTGHNEQFF TGCAGCGTTCGGACAGGGCACAATGAGCAGTTCTTC
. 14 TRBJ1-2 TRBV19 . CASNYGSPNYGYTF TGTGCCAGTAACTACGGGTCCCCTAACTATGGCTACACCTTC
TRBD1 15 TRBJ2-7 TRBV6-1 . CASREGGSSSYEQYF TGTGCCAGCAGGGAAGGGGGCTCTAGCTCCTACGAGCAGTACTTC
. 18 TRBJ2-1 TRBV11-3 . CASSLGLGGATIYNEQFF TGTGCCAGCAGCTTAGGTTTGGGGGGAGCTACCATCTACAATGAGCAGTTCTTC
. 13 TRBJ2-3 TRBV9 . CASSATSTDTQYF TGTGCCAGCAGCGCGACAAGCACAGATACGCAGTATTTT
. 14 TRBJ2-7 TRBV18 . CASSPRQGKFEQYF TGTGCCAGCTCACCTCGGCAGGGAAAATTCGAGCAGTACTTC
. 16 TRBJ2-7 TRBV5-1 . CASSSGRGLSSYEQYF TGCGCCAGCAGCTCTGGCCGGGGGTTGTCCTCCTACGAGCAGTACTTC
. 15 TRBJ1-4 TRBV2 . CASSSGTTTNEKLFF TGTGCCAGCAGTTCCGGGACAACAACTAATGAAAAACTGTTTTTT
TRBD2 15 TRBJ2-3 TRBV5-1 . CASSISAGETDTQYF TGCGCCAGCAGCATCTCGGCGGGAGAAACAGATACGCAGTATTTT
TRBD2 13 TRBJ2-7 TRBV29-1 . CSVVGEGSYGQYF TGCAGCGTTGTAGGGGAGGGATCGTACGGGCAGTACTTC
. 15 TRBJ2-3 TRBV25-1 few CASSEVRTSTDTQYF TGTGCCAGCAGTGAAGTGAGGACTTCCACAGATACGCAGTATTTT
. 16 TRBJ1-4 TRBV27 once CASSFSGGWANEKLFF TGTGCCAGCAGTTTCAGTGGGGGCTGGGCTAATGAAAAACTGTTTTTT
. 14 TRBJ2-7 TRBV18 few CASSPGSGRYEQYF TGTGCCAGCTCACCGGGGTCTGGGAGATACGAGCAGTACTTC
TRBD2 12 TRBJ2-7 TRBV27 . CASSFSGSEQYF TGTGCCAGCAGTTTTAGCGGGAGCGAGCAGTACTTC
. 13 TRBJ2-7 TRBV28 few CASSFQGSYEQYF TGTGCCAGCAGTTTCCAGGGGTCCTACGAGCAGTACTTC
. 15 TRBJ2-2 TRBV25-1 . CASGEGGSYTGELFF TGTGCCAGCGGAGAAGGGGGATCTTACACCGGGGAGCTGTTTTTT
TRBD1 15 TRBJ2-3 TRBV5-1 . CASSSGQGRTDTQYF TGCGCCAGCAGCTCGGGACAGGGGAGGACAGATACGCAGTATTTT
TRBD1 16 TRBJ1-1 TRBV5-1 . CASSLRGTERGAEAFF TGCGCCAGCAGCTTGAGAGGGACAGAACGGGGAGCTGAAGCTTTCTTT
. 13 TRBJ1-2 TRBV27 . CASSFDTGGGYTF TGTGCCAGCAGTTTCGATACAGGCGGCGGCTACACCTTC
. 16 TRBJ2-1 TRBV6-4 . CASSPAESLGYNEQFF TGTGCCAGCAGCCCAGCGGAGTCCCTGGGGTACAATGAGCAGTTCTTC
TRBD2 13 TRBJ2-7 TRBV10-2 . CASSLLAEGEQYF TGCGCCAGCAGCCTACTAGCGGAGGGGGAGCAGTACTTC
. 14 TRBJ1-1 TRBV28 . CASSHPRGTTEAFF TGTGCCAGCAGTCATCCTAGGGGGACCACTGAAGCTTTCTTT
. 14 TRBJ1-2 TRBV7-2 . CASSLAGTRPDYTF TGTGCCAGCAGCTTGGCCGGGACTCGGCCGGACTACACCTTC
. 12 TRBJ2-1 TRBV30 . CAWSPPTMVEFF TGTGCCTGGAGTCCACCCACTATGGTAGAGTTCTTC
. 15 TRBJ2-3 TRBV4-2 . CASSQVVGATDTQYF TGTGCCAGCAGCCAAGTCGTGGGGGCCACAGATACGCAGTATTTT
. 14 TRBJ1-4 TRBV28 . CASSLVQGREKLFF TGTGCCAGCAGTTTGGTTCAGGGGCGTGAAAAACTGTTTTTT
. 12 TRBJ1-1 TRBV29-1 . CSVDGRNTEAFF TGCAGCGTTGATGGCAGGAACACTGAAGCTTTCTTT
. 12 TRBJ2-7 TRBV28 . CASSSRRAEQYF TGTGCCAGCAGTTCCAGGCGAGCTGAGCAGTACTTC
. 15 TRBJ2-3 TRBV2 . CASSNDRSSTDTQYF TGTGCCAGCAGCAACGACAGATCTAGCACAGATACGCAGTATTTT
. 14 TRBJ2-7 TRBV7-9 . CASSLGVSSYEQYF TGTGCCAGCAGCTTGGGCGTAAGCTCCTACGAGCAGTACTTC
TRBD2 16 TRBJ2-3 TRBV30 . CAWSSRASGMGNTQYF TGTGCCTGGAGCAGTAGGGCTAGCGGGATGGGAAATACGCAGTATTTT
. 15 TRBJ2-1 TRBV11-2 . CASSLVRGSYNEQFF TGTGCCAGCAGCTTAGTGCGCGGGTCCTACAATGAGCAGTTCTTC
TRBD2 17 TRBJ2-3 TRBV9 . CASSPRSSGGYTDTQYF TGTGCCAGCAGCCCCCGGAGTAGCGGGGGTTACACAGATACGCAGTATTTT
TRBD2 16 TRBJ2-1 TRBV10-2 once CASSRGLAGGPNEQFF TGCGCCAGCAGTCGCGGACTAGCGGGAGGGCCTAATGAGCAGTTCTTC